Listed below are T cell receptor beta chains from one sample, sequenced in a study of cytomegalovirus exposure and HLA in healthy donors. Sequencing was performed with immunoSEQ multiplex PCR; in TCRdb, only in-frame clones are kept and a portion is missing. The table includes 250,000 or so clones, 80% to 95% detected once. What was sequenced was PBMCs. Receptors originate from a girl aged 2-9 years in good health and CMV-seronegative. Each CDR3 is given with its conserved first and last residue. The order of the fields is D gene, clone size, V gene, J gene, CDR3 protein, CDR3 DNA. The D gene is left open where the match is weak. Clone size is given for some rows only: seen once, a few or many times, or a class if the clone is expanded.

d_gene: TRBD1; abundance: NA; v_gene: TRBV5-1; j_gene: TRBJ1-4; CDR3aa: CASSPDRTNEKLFF; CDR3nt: TGCGCCAGCAGCCCGGACAGGACTAATGAAAAACTGTTTTTT
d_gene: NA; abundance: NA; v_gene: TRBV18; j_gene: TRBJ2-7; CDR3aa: CASSRPGEVYEQYF; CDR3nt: TGTGCCAGCTCAAGGCCGGGAGAGGTCTACGAGCAGTACTTC
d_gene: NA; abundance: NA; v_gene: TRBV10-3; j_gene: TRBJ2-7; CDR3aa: CAIASLTDSYEQYF; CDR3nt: TGTGCCATCGCCTCTTTGACCGACTCCTACGAGCAGTACTTC
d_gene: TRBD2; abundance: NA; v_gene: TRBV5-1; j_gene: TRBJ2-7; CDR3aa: CASSLSSHPGGAYEQYF; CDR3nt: TGCGCCAGCAGCTTGAGTTCGCATCCGGGGGGGGCCTACGAGCAGTACTTC
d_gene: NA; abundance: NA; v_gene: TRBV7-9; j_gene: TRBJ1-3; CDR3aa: CASSLAGQASGNTIYF; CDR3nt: TGTGCCAGCAGCTTAGCAGGACAAGCTTCTGGAAACACCATATATTTT
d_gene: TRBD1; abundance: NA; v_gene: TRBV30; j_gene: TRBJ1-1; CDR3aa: CAWRGQFSEAFF; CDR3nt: TGTGCCTGGAGGGGACAGTTTTCTGAAGCTTTCTTT
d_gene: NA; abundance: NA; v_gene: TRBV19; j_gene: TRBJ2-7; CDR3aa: CASSIARVGSYEQYF; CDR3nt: TGTGCCAGTAGTATAGCGAGGGTAGGATCCTACGAGCAGTACTTC
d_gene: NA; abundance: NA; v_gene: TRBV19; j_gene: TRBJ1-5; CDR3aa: CASSIGEGSNQPQHF; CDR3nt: TGTGCCAGTAGTATTGGCGAGGGTAGCAATCAGCCCCAGCATTTT
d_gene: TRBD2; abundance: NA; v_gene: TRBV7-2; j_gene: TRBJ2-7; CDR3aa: CASSPRTSGGPYEQYF; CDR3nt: TGTGCCAGCAGCCCCAGGACTAGCGGGGGGCCCTACGAGCAGTACTTC
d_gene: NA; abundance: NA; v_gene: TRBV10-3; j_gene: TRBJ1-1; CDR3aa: CAMGAGGMNTEAFF; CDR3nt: TGTGCCATGGGGGCGGGGGGGATGAACACTGAAGCTTTCTTT
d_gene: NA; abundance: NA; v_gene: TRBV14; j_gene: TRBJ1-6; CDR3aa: CASSQGGHSPLHF; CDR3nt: TGTGCCAGCAGCCAAGGAGGGCATTCACCCCTCCACTTT
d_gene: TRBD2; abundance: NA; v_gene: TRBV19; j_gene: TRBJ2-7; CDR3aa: CASSPSAGGPYEQYF; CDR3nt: TGTGCCAGTAGTCCCTCAGCGGGAGGGCCCTACGAGCAGTACTTC
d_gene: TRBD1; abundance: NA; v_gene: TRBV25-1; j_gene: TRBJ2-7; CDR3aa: CASSGQGANEQYF; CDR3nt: TGTGCCAGCAGTGGACAGGGGGCGAACGAGCAGTACTTC
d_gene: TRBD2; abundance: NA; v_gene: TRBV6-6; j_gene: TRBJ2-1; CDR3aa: CATRAGGGDEQFF; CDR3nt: TGTGCCACAAGAGCGGGCGGGGGGGATGAGCAGTTCTTC
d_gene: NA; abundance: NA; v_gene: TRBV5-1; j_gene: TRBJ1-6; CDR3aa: CASSSTGQYNSPLHF; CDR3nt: TGCGCCAGCAGCTCGACCGGACAGTATAATTCACCCCTCCACTTT
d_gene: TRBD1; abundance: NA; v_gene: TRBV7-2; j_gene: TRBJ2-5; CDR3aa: CASSLDRVKETQYF; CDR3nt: TGTGCCAGCAGCTTGGACAGGGTAAAAGAGACCCAGTACTTC
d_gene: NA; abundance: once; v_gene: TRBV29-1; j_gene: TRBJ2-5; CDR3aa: CSVGLGSLQETQYF; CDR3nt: TGCAGCGTTGGGCTCGGGAGCCTGCAAGAGACCCAGTACTTC
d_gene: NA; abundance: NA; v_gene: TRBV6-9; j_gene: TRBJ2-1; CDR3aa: CASSYGGTYNEQFF; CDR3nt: TGTGCCAGCAGTTATGGCGGGACCTACAATGAGCAGTTCTTC
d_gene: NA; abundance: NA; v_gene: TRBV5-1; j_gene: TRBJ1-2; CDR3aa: CASSLDRAVGYTF; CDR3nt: TGCGCCAGCAGCTTGGACAGGGCGGTCGGCTACACCTTC
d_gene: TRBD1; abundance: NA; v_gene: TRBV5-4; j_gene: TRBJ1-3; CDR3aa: CASSFGQGGSGNTIYF; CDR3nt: TGTGCCAGCAGCTTCGGACAGGGGGGGTCTGGAAACACCATATATTTT
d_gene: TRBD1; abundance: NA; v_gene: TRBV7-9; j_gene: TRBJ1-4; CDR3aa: CARQQGAEEKLFF; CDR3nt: TGTGCCAGGCAACAGGGGGCGGAGGAAAAACTGTTTTTT
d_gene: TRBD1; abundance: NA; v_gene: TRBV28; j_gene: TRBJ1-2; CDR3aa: CASSPPGTGGGYTF; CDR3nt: TGTGCCAGCAGTCCCCCCGGGACAGGGGGCGGCTACACCTTC
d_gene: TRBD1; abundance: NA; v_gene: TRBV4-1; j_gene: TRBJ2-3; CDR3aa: CASSQDMGTGPGTDTQYF; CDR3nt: TGCGCCAGCAGCCAAGATATGGGGACAGGGCCGGGCACAGATACGCAGTATTTT
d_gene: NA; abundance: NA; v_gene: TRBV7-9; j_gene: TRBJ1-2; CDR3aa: CASSSQRLGVGYTF; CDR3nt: TGTGCCAGCAGCTCCCAACGTCTAGGGGTCGGCTACACCTTC
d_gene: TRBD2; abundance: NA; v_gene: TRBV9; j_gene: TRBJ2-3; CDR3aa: CASSLELAGHTDTQYF; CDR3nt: TGTGCCAGCAGCTTAGAACTAGCGGGACACACAGATACGCAGTATTTT
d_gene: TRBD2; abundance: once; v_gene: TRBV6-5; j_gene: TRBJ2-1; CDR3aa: CASSRLAANYNEQFF; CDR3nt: TGTGCCAGCAGCAGACTAGCAGCAAACTACAATGAGCAGTTCTTC